This passage covers 32 T cell receptor beta chains from one sample sequenced in a study of T cell responses to AZD1222 COVID-19 vaccine. TCRdb's copy holds only in-frame clones and misses some; the assay was immunoSEQ multiplex PCR. The sample contains around 100,000 clones, over 75% of which appear only once. The sample here was peripheral blood, taken on day 0 of MenACWY control vaccination. The receptors stem from an adult in good health.

Concerning this clone itself: At the DNA level, this CDR3 is encoded by other sequences in the same sample as well. This chain uses TRBV30 with TRBJ2-5; the D is unclear. The V and J ends lost 0 bases and 5 bases respectively, with 4 bases between them. The CDR3 has 11 amino acids. The germline CDR1 and CDR2 sequences are GTSNPN and SVGIG (reference sequence). The DNA for the CDR3 is TGTGCCTGGAGTGTTAAGGAGACCCAGTACTTC. Residues: CAWSVKETQYF.

The CDR3 bases are TGTGCCAGTAGCCTCGAGGTGCGGCGGGAAAAACTGTTTTTT. Protein sequence: CASSLEVRREKLFF. The rearrangement links TRBV19 to TRBJ1-4; D is undetermined. CDR1 and CDR2 from the germline V gene are LNHDA and SQIVND (reference sequence). CDR3 length: 14 amino acids. The V gene lost 6 bases and the J gene lost 8 bases, with 16 bases spanning the gap.

This clone has only one observation. The rearrangement uses TRBV7-6 and TRBJ1-1, with D perhaps matching TRBD1 (5 bases). Looked up from germline, CDR1 is SGHVS and CDR2 is FNYEAQ. CDR3 length: 13 amino acids. Trimming shortened V by 2 bases and J by 4 bases, and 8 bases separated the two germline ends. This CDR3 reads CASSLSGTTEAFF. DNA for the CDR3: TGTGCCAGCAGCTTATCGGGGACCACTGAAGCTTTCTTT.

The V call is TRBV11-2, the J call TRBJ2-4; D uncertain. Germline lookup yields CDR1 SGHAT and CDR2 FQNNGV. Trimming removed 1 base at V and 7 bases at J, with 20 bases between. This CDR3 contains 17 residues. The CDR3 protein is CASSLGSGYGSRNIQYF. CDR3 nucleotide sequence: TGTGCCAGCAGCTTAGGTTCTGGCTACGGGTCCAGGAACATTCAGTACTTC.

The J gene is TRBJ1-4, the V gene TRBV18; 7 positions agree with TRBD1. Trimming cost V 2 bases and J 7 bases; bases outside gene matches: 7. CDR1 is KGHSH and CDR2 is LQKENI in the germline V gene. The CDR3 loop spans 15 amino acids. The CDR3 DNA reads TGTGCCAGCTCACCATTTGAGGGGGCAGGTGAAAAACTGTTTTTT. As protein: CASSPFEGAGEKLFF.

The rearrangement links TRBV7-2 to TRBJ2-3; D remains unclear. This CDR3 has 13 residues. V was shortened by 11 bases and J by 2 bases, with 14 bases between the two germline ends. Per germline, CDR1 SGHTA and CDR2 FQGNSA. The CDR3 loop is CAGILQNTDTQYF. CDR3 DNA: TGTGCCGGGATATTACAGAACACAGATACGCAGTATTTT.

The chain carries TRBV5-1 and TRBJ2-7; D is undetermined. CDR1 and CDR2 from the germline V gene are SGHRS and YFSETQ. The CDR3 has 13 amino acids. Trimming took 0 bases from V and 5 from J, leaving 9 bases between them. CDR3 loop: CASSLGILNEQYF. The CDR3 DNA sequence: TGCGCCAGCAGCTTGGGCATCCTTAACGAGCAGTACTTC.

The rearrangement joins TRBV28 to TRBJ2-5, with TRBD1 matching over 7 bases. This CDR3 is built from 16 residues. The germline V gene encodes CDR1 MDHEN and CDR2 SYDVKM. V was pared by 3 bases and J by 2 bases, with 9 bases of the junction left unmatched. The CDR3: CASSFSQDRAQETQYF. CDR3 coding DNA: TGTGCCAGCAGTTTTTCCCAAGACAGGGCTCAAGAGACCCAGTACTTC. The entire variable domain, with the rest obtained from reference TRBV28 and TRBJ2-5, is as follows: DVKVTQSSRYLVKRTGEKVFLECVQDMDHENMFWYRQDPGLGLRLIYFSYDVKMKEKGDIPEGYSVSREKKERFSLILESASTNQTSMYLCASSFSQDRAQETQYFGPGTRLLVL.

The chain recombines TRBV6-5 with TRBJ1-6, with a weak D call TRBD1 (6 bases). V lost 6 bases and J lost 5, with 11 bases in between. Germline-derived CDR1 and CDR2 are MNHEY and SVGAGI. The CDR3 consists of 14 residues. CDR3 DNA sequence: TGTGCCAGCAGCCCGGACAGTCATAATTCACCCCTCCACTTT. Translating it yields CASSPDSHNSPLHF.

The genes are TRBV19 and TRBJ2-5; no reliable D call. CDR3 size: 13 residues. V gave up 0 bases and J gave up 4 bases, with 6 bases separating them. CDR1 and CDR2 (germline): LNHDA, SQIVND (reference sequence). CDR3: CASSIETAETQYF. The CDR3 nucleotides read TGTGCCAGTAGTATAGAGACGGCAGAGACCCAGTACTTC.

The rearrangement links TRBV5-5 to TRBJ2-3; 12 nucleotides align to TRBD1. V shed 0 bases and J 4 bases; nucleotides not matched to a gene: 3. The CDR3 consists of 16 residues. Germline CDR1 and CDR2: SGHKS and YYEKEE (reference sequence). The CDR3 reads CASSLAGTGGADTQYF. CDR3 coding DNA: TGTGCCAGCAGCTTGGCCGGGACAGGGGGCGCAGATACGCAGTATTTT.

This chain uses TRBV6-5 with TRBJ2-7; 7 bases match TRBD2. The CDR3 sequence is 15 residues long. V gave up 7 bases and J gave up 2 bases; unmatched junction bases: 11. Germline loops: CDR1 MNHEY, CDR2 SVGAGI. CDR3 in amino acids: CASTSGGVATYEQYF. The CDR3 nucleotides read TGTGCCAGCACATCTGGGGGGGTTGCCACCTACGAGCAGTACTTC.

This rearrangement joins TRBV7-8 to TRBJ2-3; the D gene is possibly TRBD2 (6 bases). CDR3 length equals 13 residues. V dropped 5 bases and J dropped 4 bases, with 10 bases sitting between them. In germline, CDR1 is SGHVS, CDR2 FQNEAQ. The CDR3 region is CASSPAGPDTQYF. DNA of the CDR3: TGTGCCAGCAGCCCGGCGGGGCCAGATACGCAGTATTTT.

The genes are TRBV21-1 and TRBJ1-1. TRBV21-1 is a pseudogene locus. The CDR3 sequence is 14 residues long. CDR3 sequence (DNA): TGTGCCAGCAGCCTACGACTGGTAGACACTGAAGCTTTCTTT. Translating it yields CASSLRLVDTEAFF.

V and J are TRBV28 and TRBJ1-2; 9 bases are shared with TRBD1. CDR3 length: 17 residues. With 6 bases clipped from V and 0 bases from J, the junction kept 11 bases outside the gene matches. The germline gives CDR1 MDHEN, CDR2 SYDVKM. The DNA of the CDR3 is TGTGCCAGCAGACAAGACAGGGGGATCCTCTCTAACTATGGCTACACCTTC. Protein: CASRQDRGILSNYGYTF.

The chain joins TRBV28 to TRBJ1-1; D ambiguous. Trimming pared 8 bases from V and 6 bases from J, leaving 19 bases between. Germline V gives CDR1 MDHEN, CDR2 SYDVKM. The CDR3 consists of 14 residues. The CDR3 is CASAPGSGRAEAFF. For the CDR3, the DNA is TGTGCCAGCGCCCCGGGCAGCGGGAGGGCTGAAGCTTTCTTT. The entire variable domain, with the rest obtained from reference TRBV28 and TRBJ1-1, is as follows: DVKVTQSSRYLVKRTGEKVFLECVQDMDHENMFWYRQDPGLGLRLIYFSYDVKMKEKGDIPEGYSVSREKKERFSLILESASTNQTSMYLCASAPGSGRAEAFFGQGTRLTVV.

The V and J genes are TRBV19 and TRBJ2-1; a possible D gene is TRBD1 (5 bases). CDR1 LNHDA and CDR2 SQIVND come from the germline V gene (reference sequence). With 3 bases removed from V and 8 bases from J, the gap between germline ends came to 14 bases. There are 14 residues in the CDR3. In DNA form, the CDR3 reads TGTGCCAGTAGTATTACAGGCCTTTGGTATGAGCAGTTCTTC. Protein product: CASSITGLWYEQFF.

CDR3 nucleotide sequence: TGTGCCAGCAGCCAAGAGAGGGGACGGGGGAATTCACCCCTCCACTTT. It encodes CASSQERGRGNSPLHF. The rearrangement links TRBV3-1 (or the pseudogene TRBV3-2) to TRBJ1-6; TRBD1 is a possible D gene (5 bases). The CDR3 has 16 residues. V was shortened by 0 bases and J by 7 bases, with 13 bases between the two germline ends. Germline loops: CDR1 LGHDT, CDR2 YNNKEL (reference sequence).

This clone was seen a single time. The chain employs TRBV6-5 and TRBJ1-1, with D perhaps TRBD1 (5 bases). The V gene's germline CDR1 is MNHEY and CDR2 SVGAGI. CDR3 size: 15 residues. V was cut by 5 bases and J by 4 bases, with 17 bases left in between. CDR3 amino acids: CASSPSDIYGTEAFF. The CDR3, as DNA: TGTGCCAGCAGTCCCTCGGACATTTACGGCACTGAAGCTTTCTTT.

This clone was picked up one time. The chain joins TRBV7-2 to TRBJ2-7; D gene ambiguous. The V and J ends lost 5 bases and 1 base respectively, with 15 bases between them. In germline, CDR1 is SGHTA, CDR2 FQGNSA. The CDR3 runs to 15 residues. The CDR3 nucleotides read TGTGCCAGCAGCGCCGGCGGCGGATTTTCCTACGAGCAGTACTTC. It is translated as CASSAGGGFSYEQYF.

The chain couples TRBV19 to TRBJ1-5, with D tentatively TRBD1 (6 bases). CDR1 and CDR2 (germline): LNHDA, SQIVND (reference sequence). The CDR3 runs to 15 residues. The V gene lost 0 bases and the J gene lost 11 bases, with 17 bases spanning the gap. The CDR3 protein is CASSIDQGSRGAQHF. CDR3 DNA: TGTGCCAGTAGTATAGATCAGGGGTCACGGGGAGCCCAGCATTTT.

The chain is built from TRBV7-2 and TRBJ2-3; possible D gene TRBD2, 5 bases. Germline V gene data show CDR1 as SGHTA and CDR2 as FQGNSA. Trimming shortened V by 2 bases and J by 7 bases, and 13 bases separated the two germline ends. There are 14 residues in the CDR3. The CDR3 loop is CASSLSRTGNTQYF. CDR3 nucleotide sequence: TGTGCCAGCAGCTTATCAAGGACTGGAAATACGCAGTATTTT. Looking up the rest from reference TRBV7-2 and TRBJ2-3 gives the full variable domain: GAGVSQSPSNKVTEKGKDVELRCDPISGHTALYWYRQSLGQGLEFLIYFQGNSAPDKSGLPSDRFSAERTGGSVSTLTIQRTQQEDSAVYLCASSLSRTGNTQYFGPGTRLTVL.

J is TRBJ1-3 and V is TRBV7-3; D is ambiguous. V was clipped by 2 bases and J by 2 bases, with 4 bases between them. Germline assignment: CDR1 SGHTA and CDR2 FQGTGA. This CDR3 spans 13 amino acids. The CDR3 sequence: CASSLRAGNTIYF. CDR3 DNA: TGTGCCAGCAGCTTACGAGCTGGAAACACCATATATTTT. Complete variable domain (other parts from reference TRBV7-3 and TRBJ1-3): GAGVSQTPSNKVTEKGKYVELRCDPISGHTALYWYRQSLGQGPEFLIYFQGTGAADDSGLPNDRFFAVRPEGSVSTLKIQRTERGDSAVYLCASSLRAGNTIYFGEGSWLTVV.

The chain combines TRBV29-1 with TRBJ1-5; 9 bases match TRBD1. Germline CDR1 is SQVTM and CDR2 is ANQGSEA. V shed 8 bases, J shed 6 bases, and the junction held 8 bases outside the gene matches. The CDR3 loop spans 13 amino acids. The CDR3 here is CSYTGGAGQPQHF. The CDR3, as DNA: TGCAGCTATACAGGGGGCGCCGGTCAGCCCCAGCATTTT.

The rearrangement uses TRBV10-1 and TRBJ2-5; 12 nucleotides match TRBD2. CDR1 and CDR2 from the germline V gene are WNHNN and SYGVQD (reference sequence). V trimming: 3 bases; J trimming: 5 bases; junction bases outside the gene matches: 1. The CDR3 has 14 amino acids. CDR3 in DNA: TGCGCCAGCAGTGACGGACTAGCGGGGGAGACCCAGTACTTC. The encoded protein is CASSDGLAGETQYF.

The chain is built from TRBV9 and TRBJ1-1, with D uncertain. Deletions cut 0 bases from V and 6 bases from J, with 9 bases between. The CDR3 has 13 residues. Germline CDR1 reads SGDLS; CDR2 reads YYNGEE. The chain's CDR3 is CASSVAPLAEAFF. The CDR3 region has the DNA TGTGCCAGCAGCGTAGCTCCCCTCGCTGAAGCTTTCTTT.

This chain joins TRBV18 and TRBJ2-7; 9 bases fit TRBD2. Germline CDR1 reads KGHSH; CDR2 reads LQKENI. V lost 5 bases to trimming and J lost 0 bases; unmatched junction nucleotides: 5. The CDR3 is made up of 15 amino acids. CDR3 in DNA: TGTGCCAGCTCAGGAATTAGCGGGAGCTCCTACGAGCAGTACTTC. It encodes CASSGISGSSYEQYF. Complete variable domain (other parts from reference TRBV18 and TRBJ2-7): NAGVMQNPRHLVRRRGQEARLRCSPMKGHSHVYWYRQLPEEGLKFMVYLQKENIIDESGMPKERFSAEFPKEGPSILRIQQVVRGDSAAYFCASSGISGSSYEQYFGPGTRLTVT.

V is TRBV24-1 and J is TRBJ2-3; D may be TRBD1 (5 bases). With 3 bases removed from V and 9 bases from J, the gap between germline ends came to 21 bases. Germline V gene sequence: CDR1 KGHDR, CDR2 SFDVKD. This CDR3 contains 16 residues. The CDR3 loop is CATSDPFKGRGDTQYF. DNA for the CDR3: TGTGCCACCAGTGATCCCTTCAAGGGAAGGGGCGACACGCAGTATTTT.

V gene TRBV7-2 combines with J gene TRBJ2-2; perhaps TRBD2 as D (6 bases). V was pared by 1 base and J by 6 bases, with 12 bases between. The germline V gene encodes CDR1 SGHTA and CDR2 FQGNSA. This CDR3 spans 15 amino acids. The CDR3: CASSLGRGLPGELFF. The CDR3 bases are TGTGCCAGCAGCTTAGGGAGGGGCCTGCCCGGGGAGCTGTTTTTT.

The chain is built from TRBV5-1 and TRBJ2-7; 11 positions agree with TRBD2. V gave up 0 bases and J gave up 2 bases; unmatched junction bases: 1. There are 15 residues in the CDR3. CDR1 is SGHRS and CDR2 is YFSETQ in the germline V gene. The CDR3 loop reads CASSLALAGAYEQYF. The CDR3, as DNA: TGCGCCAGCAGCTTGGCACTAGCGGGAGCCTACGAGCAGTACTTC.

The chain carries TRBV7-2 and TRBJ2-7, with D uncertain. V was clipped by 1 base and J by 2 bases, with 12 bases between them. This CDR3 region has 15 residues. Per germline, CDR1 SGHTA and CDR2 FQGNSA. The CDR3 is CASSLGLAEAYEQYF. The CDR3, as DNA: TGTGCCAGCAGCTTAGGATTGGCTGAAGCCTACGAGCAGTACTTC.

The chain uses TRBV21-1 and TRBJ1-6; the table's D gene call, TRBD1, was not cross checked with the DNA. TRBV21-1 is classified as a pseudogene. There are 15 residues in the CDR3. CDR3 DNA: TGTGCCAGCAGCAAAGTGGTACAAGTTAATTCACCCCTCCACTTT. Translated, it gives CASSKVVQVNSPLHF.